Below, 27 T cell receptor beta chains from the same sample are listed, as sequenced in a study of T-cell reconstitution after alpha-beta-depleted transplantation in children. The library targeted TCRbeta and was prepared with unique molecular identifiers. TCRdb called the PCR reads again in MiXCR, with one record for every CDR3 protein. Of roughly 200,000 distinct CDR3 sequences listed, just over 14% are singletons. Here the sequenced sample was PBMCs from the stem cell graft donor, taken from the stem cell graft. The receptors derive from a human donor who donated a stem cell graft to a child with acute lymphoblastic leukemia.

The sample holds many counts of this clonotype. The J gene is TRBJ2-1, the V gene TRBV28; weak D call: TRBD1 (7 bases). The V end was cut by 11 bases, the J end by 6 bases, with 23 bases between. The CDR3 runs 15 residues. CDR1 is MDHEN and CDR2 is SYDVKM in the germline V gene. DNA for the CDR3: TGTGCCTCCAGACCAGGTGGAGGGGGCGGCAATGAGCAGTTCTTC. It is translated as CASRPGGGGGNEQFF.

This clonotype has a count of ten or more. The chain is built from TRBV7-9 and TRBJ2-3; tentative D call: TRBD2 (5 bases). The CDR3 covers 15 residues. With 4 bases removed from V and 2 bases from J, the gap between germline ends came to 13 bases. Germline V gene sequence: CDR1 SEHNR, CDR2 FQNEAQ (reference sequence). The CDR3, as DNA: TGTGCCAGCAGCTCGGATAGCGCCAACACAGATACGCAGTATTTT. Its translation is CASSSDSANTDTQYF. The entire variable domain, with the rest obtained from reference TRBV7-9 and TRBJ2-3, is as follows: DTGVSQNPRHKITKRGQNVTFRCDPISEHNRLYWYRQTLGQGPEFLTYFQNEAQLEKSRLLSDRFSAERPKGSFSTLEIQRTEQGDSAMYLCASSSDSANTDTQYFGPGTRLTVL.

Only a few counts were recorded for this clonotype. The J gene is TRBJ2-5, the V gene TRBV5-1, with unresolved D. CDR3 length: 15 amino acids. CDR1 is SGHRS and CDR2 is YFSETQ in the germline V gene. Trimming took 0 bases from V and 5 from J, leaving 14 bases between them. CDR3 sequence (DNA): TGCGCCAGCAGCTTGGGGACGGCTTCCCCGGAGACCCAGTACTTC. Translated, it gives CASSLGTASPETQYF.

This clonotype has only a few counts. The chain employs TRBV5-4 and TRBJ2-3, with a tentative D call TRBD2 (6 bases). The CDR3 runs to 16 residues. Trimming removed 6 bases from V and 0 bases from J, with 17 bases in between. The V gene's germline CDR1 is SGHNT and CDR2 YYREEE (reference sequence). CDR3 sequence reads: CASTGGGERSTDTQYF. The DNA of the CDR3 is TGTGCCAGCACCGGGGGTGGTGAGAGGAGCACAGATACGCAGTATTTT.

This clonotype was counted many times. The chain links TRBV5-1 to TRBJ1-1, with D maybe TRBD1 (5 bases). The germline V gene has CDR1 SGHRS and CDR2 YFSETQ. The CDR3 has 14 amino acids. V was cut by 4 bases and J by 0 bases, with 10 bases left in between. The CDR3: CASSMGRLNTEAFF. CDR3 nucleotide sequence: TGCGCCAGCAGCATGGGACGGTTGAACACTGAAGCTTTCTTT.

V and J are TRBV11-2 and TRBJ2-7; 9 nucleotides agree with TRBD1. This CDR3 region has 15 residues. V was clipped by 5 bases and J by 0 bases; unmatched bases: 5. CDR1 and CDR2 (germline): SGHAT, FQNNGV. CDR3 region: CASSLGTGYSYEQYF. The CDR3 DNA follows: TGTGCCAGCAGCCTGGGGACAGGGTACTCCTACGAGCAGTACTTC.

The chain carries TRBV18 and TRBJ2-7; D ambiguous. The V gene's germline CDR1 is KGHSH and CDR2 LQKENI. The CDR3 length is 13 residues. V lost 1 base and J 2 bases, leaving 6 bases between the germline ends. This CDR3 reads CASSPQETYEQYF. The CDR3 DNA reads as TGTGCCAGCTCACCACAGGAAACCTACGAGCAGTACTTC.

Many counts were recorded for this clonotype. The chain uses TRBV11-2 and TRBJ2-7; D is unresolved. Germline CDR1 reads SGHAT; CDR2 reads FQNNGV. This CDR3 region has 15 residues. The V and J ends lost 0 bases and 2 bases respectively, with 11 bases between them. The DNA for the CDR3 is TGTGCCAGCAGCTTAGACTCAGGAATCCCCTACGAGCAGTACTTC. This gives the protein CASSLDSGIPYEQYF.

This clonotype was seen repeatedly, ten times or more. The junction shows a germline mismatch at one end, possibly a read error. The chain uses TRBV4-1 and TRBJ2-7; D gene ambiguous. Germline CDR1 reads MGHRA; CDR2 reads YSYEKL. The CDR3 loop spans 12 amino acids. The CDR3: CASSQGSYEQYF. The DNA for the CDR3 is TGTGCCAGCAGCCAAGGGTCTTACGAGCAGTACTTC.

The chain uses TRBV2 and TRBJ1-3; D uncertain. Germline V gene sequence: CDR1 SNHLY, CDR2 FYNNEI. This CDR3 contains 15 residues. The V end was cut by 0 bases, the J end by 0 bases, with 6 bases between. CDR3 protein: CASSEAWTSGNTIYF. CDR3 coding DNA: TGTGCCAGCAGTGAAGCGTGGACCTCTGGAAACACCATATATTTT.

About this clonotype itself: A much more abundant neighbour one base away suggests this may be a read error. The V call is TRBV29-1, the J call TRBJ1-5; 8 nucleotides agree with TRBD1. Germline CDR1 SQVTM, CDR2 ANQGSEA. CDR3 length: 15 amino acids. After removal of 4 bases from V and 0 bases from J, the junction contained 5 bases not matched to a gene. The CDR3 DNA reads as TGCAGCGTTGCGGCAGGGGGCGATAGCAATCAGCCCCAGCATTTT. Protein: CSVAAGGDSNQPQHF.

This clonotype showed up many times. The chain links TRBV5-1 to TRBJ2-1, with 8 bases aligning to TRBD2. Germline assignment: CDR1 SGHRS and CDR2 YFSETQ. V dropped 4 bases and J dropped 4; count of bases not matched to a gene: 7. This CDR3 is 15 amino acids long. The CDR3 spells CASSLTGGDYNEQFF. CDR3 DNA: TGCGCCAGCAGCCTGACGGGAGGGGATTACAATGAGCAGTTCTTC.

This clonotype was counted at least ten times. This chain joins TRBV20-1 and TRBJ2-1; 7 bases map to TRBD2. This CDR3 region has 16 residues. V trimming: 2 bases; J trimming: 0 bases; junction bases outside the gene matches: 7. Germline V CDR1 and CDR2: DFQATT, SNEGSKA (reference sequence). CDR3 in amino acids: CSARLGGRGSYNEQFF. In DNA form, the CDR3 reads TGCAGTGCTAGATTGGGCGGGAGAGGCTCCTACAATGAGCAGTTCTTC.

This clonotype was detected many times. The chain links TRBV29-1 to TRBJ2-5, with 7 bases fitting TRBD2. V was pared by 4 bases and J by 2 bases, with 7 bases of the junction left unmatched. The CDR3 is 14 residues long. CDR1 is SQVTM, CDR2 ANQGSEA, per germline. The CDR3 region has the DNA TGCAGCGTTGCCCCTTCAGCGGGGCAAGAGACCCAGTACTTC. Amino acids: CSVAPSAGQETQYF. Combining the CDR3 with reference TRBV29-1 and TRBJ2-5 gives the whole variable domain SAVISQKPSRDICQRGTSLTIQCQVDSQVTMMFWYRQQPGQSLTLIATANQGSEATYESGFVIDKFPISRPNLTFSTLTVSNMSPEDSSIYLCSVAPSAGQETQYFGPGTRLLVL.

The chain carries TRBV7-6 and TRBJ2-1; TRBD2 agrees at 8 bases. J gave up 10 bases and V 5 bases, and 10 bases lay outside the gene matches. This CDR3 contains 14 residues. Germline lookup yields CDR1 SGHVS and CDR2 FNYEAQ. CDR3 amino acids: CASSRLRRGDEQFF. CDR3 DNA sequence: TGTGCCAGCAGCCGCTTAAGGCGGGGGGACGAGCAGTTCTTC.

This clonotype has ten or more counts. The gene calls are TRBV12-3 or TRBV12-4 and TRBJ2-7, with D perhaps TRBD2 (5 bases). V shed 1 base and J shed 5 bases, with 12 bases lying between them. This CDR3 comprises 14 residues. The CDR3 region has the DNA TGTGCCAGCAGTTTAGGACATCCGGAGGACGAGCAGTACTTC. Amino acids: CASSLGHPEDEQYF.

This clonotype was detected ten times or more. This sequence joins TRBV5-6 and TRBJ2-7, with 7 nucleotides matching TRBD1. Germline values: CDR1 SGHDT, CDR2 YYEEEE. There are 11 residues in the CDR3. V trimming: 4 bases; J trimming: 13 bases; junction bases outside the gene matches: 8. CDR3 DNA: TGTGCCAGCAGCCGGACAGGCATACAATACTTC. As protein: CASSRTGIQYF.

Only a few counts were recorded for this clonotype. The chain links TRBV7-9 to TRBJ2-3; 8 nucleotides line up with TRBD1. This CDR3 region has 14 residues. CDR1 and CDR2 (germline): SEHNR, FQNEAQ (reference sequence). With 2 bases clipped from V and 6 bases from J, the junction kept 4 bases outside the gene matches. The CDR3 loop reads CASSLLRQGDTQYF. The DNA of the CDR3 is TGTGCCAGCAGCTTACTGAGACAGGGGGATACGCAGTATTTT.

A note on this clonotype: Being one base from a much bigger clone, this may be a read error. CDR3 amino acids: CTISKTGTSLSNGELFF. In DNA, the CDR3 is TGTACCATCTCGAAAACCGGGACTAGCCTTTCTAACGGGGAGCTGTTTTTT. The chain has TRBV12-3 or TRBV12-4 and TRBJ2-2, with 9 bases lining up with TRBD2. This CDR3 has 17 amino acids.

This clonotype came up many times. The chain employs TRBV12-3 or TRBV12-4 and TRBJ1-6; weak D call: TRBD1 (5 bases). Trimming removed 6 bases at V and 8 bases at J, with 20 bases between. This CDR3 is built from 16 residues. The CDR3 bases are TGTGCCAGCAGCCTCATCGCGGGGGACGGGGATTCACCCCTCCACTTT. This encodes CASSLIAGDGDSPLHF.

This clonotype was recorded at least ten times. The chain carries TRBV11-1 and TRBJ2-5; D is undetermined. V was shortened by 2 bases and J by 4 bases, with 14 bases between the two germline ends. This CDR3 region has 15 residues. The germline V gene encodes CDR1 SGHAT and CDR2 FQDESV (reference sequence). As DNA, the CDR3 is TGTGCCAGCAGCTTACAGTCTGAGGCAGGAGAGACCCAGTACTTC. Residues: CASSLQSEAGETQYF.

This clonotype was observed many times. V gene TRBV10-2 combines with J gene TRBJ2-1; D is possibly TRBD2 (6 bases). Germline CDR1 reads WSHSY; CDR2 reads SAAADI. Trimming shortened V by 6 bases and J by 0 bases, and 12 bases separated the two germline ends. The CDR3 runs 15 residues. The CDR3 DNA reads as TGCGCCAGCAGGCGCGGCGGGACCTCCTACAATGAGCAGTTCTTC. This translates into CASRRGGTSYNEQFF.

This clonotype was found many times. The V and J genes are TRBV9 and TRBJ2-1, with TRBD2 identical over 9 bases. This CDR3 region has 17 residues. Germline loops: CDR1 SGDLS, CDR2 YYNGEE. After removal of 3 bases from V and 3 bases from J, the junction contained 10 bases not matched to a gene. The DNA for the CDR3 is TGTGCCAGCAGCGGCACACCGGGACTAGCAATCTACAATGAGCAGTTCTTC. Its translation: CASSGTPGLAIYNEQFF.

This clonotype came up many times. The chain has TRBV12-3 or TRBV12-4 and TRBJ2-1, with 11 bases matching TRBD2. V shed 5 bases, J shed 4 bases, and the junction held 7 bases outside the gene matches. The CDR3 has 16 amino acids. CDR3 sequence: CASSPTGTSGYNEQFF. DNA of the CDR3: TGTGCCAGCAGTCCAACCGGGACTAGCGGATACAATGAGCAGTTCTTC.

This clonotype was recorded at least ten times. The genes are TRBV7-2 and TRBJ2-3; 10 nucleotides line up with TRBD2. The V and J ends lost 5 bases and 0 bases, in that order; junction bases with no gene match: 5. Germline CDR1 is SGHTA and CDR2 is FQGNSA. The CDR3 has 16 amino acids. As DNA, the CDR3 is TGTGCCAGCAGCCTCCGTAGCGGGAGGAGCACAGATACGCAGTATTTT. It specifies CASSLRSGRSTDTQYF.

This clonotype was counted only a few times. The chain is built from TRBV29-1 and TRBJ2-7; either TRBD1 or TRBD2 may fit D (6 bases each). CDR3 length equals 14 residues. Trimming left V 1 base short and J 2 bases short, with 12 bases between. Germline values: CDR1 SQVTM, CDR2 ANQGSEA. CDR3 DNA: TGCAGCGTTGAAGGAGTGGAGGGGGCCTACGAGCAGTACTTC. Its protein product is CSVEGVEGAYEQYF.

This clonotype was seen ten or more times. The gene calls are TRBV7-8 and TRBJ2-3; no definite D call. Trimming removed 2 bases at V and 4 bases at J, with 13 bases between. The CDR3 totals 15 residues. The germline gives CDR1 SGHVS, CDR2 FQNEAQ. DNA for the CDR3: TGTGCCAGCAGCTTATGGTGGGGTGTGGCAGATACGCAGTATTTT. This sequence encodes CASSLWWGVADTQYF.